This is a list of T cell receptor beta chains from one sample in a study of T-cell memory formation after mild COVID-19. TCRdb re-derived calls from the 5' RACE reads in MiXCR, one entry per CDR3 protein. The sample yields more than 45,000 distinct CDR3 sequences, over 9% seen once. The material sequenced was PBMCs or a T cell subset sorted from them (not recorded which). The receptors stem from an adult woman who had mild COVID-19 (a few samples of this study predate the infection). Cell type and time point are not known. CDR3s include the opening cysteine and the closing phenylalanine or tryptophan. Each record gives: J gene, V gene, clone size, CDR3 protein. Clone sizes are given selectively: once, few, many, or a class where the clone is expanded.

J gene: TRBJ1-6
V gene: TRBV7-6
clone size: few
CDR3 protein: CASRSDLGSSPLHF

J gene: TRBJ2-7
V gene: TRBV18
clone size: few
CDR3 protein: CASSPLGLGGRNYEQYF

J gene: TRBJ2-2
V gene: TRBV7-2
clone size: .
CDR3 protein: CASSLFRAGANTGELFF

J gene: TRBJ2-2
V gene: TRBV12-3/TRBV12-4
clone size: medium-sized
CDR3 protein: CASSFGSGELFF

J gene: TRBJ2-5
V gene: TRBV7-6
clone size: many
CDR3 protein: CASTLYQGAQETQYF

J gene: TRBJ2-5
V gene: TRBV27
clone size: many
CDR3 protein: CASSFGGGKETQYF

J gene: TRBJ1-5
V gene: TRBV7-9
clone size: few
CDR3 protein: CASSFSTNSVVNQPQHF

J gene: TRBJ1-5
V gene: TRBV12-3/TRBV12-4
clone size: .
CDR3 protein: CASSKQGASQPQHF

J gene: TRBJ2-1
V gene: TRBV6-2/TRBV6-3
clone size: few
CDR3 protein: CASRSGLLGYNEQFF

J gene: TRBJ1-1
V gene: TRBV20-1
clone size: .
CDR3 protein: CSAPNRQGNTEAFF

J gene: TRBJ1-2
V gene: TRBV5-6
clone size: .
CDR3 protein: CASSTPRTGESDYGYTF

J gene: TRBJ1-4
V gene: TRBV20-1
clone size: few
CDR3 protein: CSAMNPGTGNEKLFF

J gene: TRBJ2-1
V gene: TRBV6-2/TRBV6-3
clone size: few
CDR3 protein: CASRPSGRGGEQFF